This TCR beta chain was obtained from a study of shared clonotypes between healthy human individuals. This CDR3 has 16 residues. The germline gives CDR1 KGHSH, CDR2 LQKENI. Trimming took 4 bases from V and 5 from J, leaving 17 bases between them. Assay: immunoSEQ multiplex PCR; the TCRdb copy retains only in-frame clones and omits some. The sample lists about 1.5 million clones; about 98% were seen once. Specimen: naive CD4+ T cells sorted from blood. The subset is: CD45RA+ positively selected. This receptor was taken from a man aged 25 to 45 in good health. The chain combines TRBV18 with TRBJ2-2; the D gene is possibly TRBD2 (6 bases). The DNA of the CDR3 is TGTGCCAGCTCACTTCTTTGGAGGGCCGAGACCGGGGAGCTGTTTTTT. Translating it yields CASSLLWRAETGELFF.